A single sample gave rise to the 8 T cell receptor beta chains below, sequenced in a study of CD8+ T cells in alopecia areata (dated by TCRdb to between 2017 and 2018). In light of the paper, this sample's time point label describes: baseline before oral tofacitinib. Library prep was done by the immunoSEQ multiplex PCR assay. RNA was extracted from all samples and reverse transcribed into cDNA, which served as template for TCR sequencing. As stored in TCRdb, this immuneACCESS dataset retains in-frame rearrangements with V and J assigned. A fraction of the clones does not appear; measured against another copy, unresolved V genes explain less than half of the discrepancy, and the remainder lacks a known reason. The sample data list 150,000 to 180,000 clones, and 40% to 65% of these were observed just once. Roughly 21% of the sample is taken by the ten largest. This material consisted of CD8+ T cells sorted from blood, taken at week 0. The receptors come from a human donor with alopecia areata.

This clone was recorded only once. The sample carries other DNA sequences with the same CDR3. The V gene is TRBV30, the J gene TRBJ1-1; the D gene is possibly TRBD1 (6 bases). From germline, CDR1 is GTSNPN and CDR2 SVGIG (reference sequence). V was clipped by 0 bases and J by 3 bases, with 11 bases between them. The CDR3 sequence is 14 residues long. CDR3 nucleotide sequence: TGTGCCTGGAGTGTGGGGGCTGGTGACACTGAAGCTTTCTTT. Encoded protein: CAWSVGAGDTEAFF.

V usage is TRBV29-1 and J usage is TRBJ2-1, with 9 bases aligning to TRBD1. The CDR3 consists of 14 residues. Germline CDR1 and CDR2: SQVTM and ANQGSEA. The trim removed 6 bases at V and 7 bases at J, leaving 10 bases unmatched. The DNA of the CDR3 is TGCAGCGTATACTCGGGACAGGGTAAAAATGAGCAGTTCTTC. Protein product: CSVYSGQGKNEQFF.

This clone was picked up one time. The CDR3 nucleotides read TGCGCCAGCAGCTTGGGACAGGGGGCTTCGAATGAGCAGTTCTTC. This sequence encodes CASSLGQGASNEQFF. The V and J genes are TRBV5-1 and TRBJ2-1; the match to TRBD1 covers 10 bases. The CDR3 is made up of 15 amino acids. Germline CDR1 is SGHRS and CDR2 is YFSETQ. The junction had 4 bases not matched to a gene; V was cut back by 0 bases and J by 7 bases.

The CDR3 spells CASSAAGTEPYF. The CDR3 nucleotides are TGTGCCAGCAGCGCGGCAGGGACGGAACCGTACTTC. The chain is built from TRBV7-8 and TRBJ2-5; either TRBD1 or TRBD2 may supply D (5 bases each). Germline V gene lookup returns CDR1 SGHVS and CDR2 FQNEAQ. The CDR3 has 12 residues. The V end was cut by 5 bases, the J end by 13 bases, with 17 bases between. The full variable domain, in which reference TRBV7-8 and TRBJ2-5 provide the parts outside the CDR3, is GAGVSQSPRYKVAKRGQDVALRCDPISGHVSLFWYQQALGQGPEFLTYFQNEAQLDKSGLPSDRFFAERPEGSVSTLKIQRTQQEDSAVYLCASSAAGTEPYFGPGTRLLVL.

The J gene is TRBJ2-7, the V gene TRBV9; 14 nucleotides align to TRBD2. The length of the CDR3 is 16 residues. In germline, CDR1 is SGDLS, CDR2 YYNGEE. Trimming removed 3 bases from V and 7 bases from J; junction bases left unmatched: 9. DNA for the CDR3: TGTGCCAGCAGCGCCACCGGGACTAGCGGGAGCTGGGAGCAGTACTTC. Protein sequence: CASSATGTSGSWEQYF.

The J gene is TRBJ2-1, the V gene TRBV4-3, with TRBD2 matching 12 bases. With V trimmed by 0 bases and J by 4 bases, 10 bases remained unmatched. This CDR3 is 19 amino acids long. Germline V gene lookup returns CDR1 LGHNA and CDR2 YSLEER. DNA of the CDR3: TGCGCCAGCAGCCAAGATTATAAGCTAGCGGGGGGGAGTTACAATGAGCAGTTCTTC. It translates to CASSQDYKLAGGSYNEQFF.

V gene TRBV11-2 combines with J gene TRBJ2-4, with TRBD2 identical over 10 bases. V gave up 6 bases and J gave up 7 bases; unmatched junction bases: 9. Germline CDR1 is SGHAT and CDR2 is FQNNGV. The CDR3 totals 15 residues. The CDR3 DNA reads as TGTGCCAGCAGGGTTCCTAGCGGGGGTAGTAACATTCAGTACTTC. Translation gives CASRVPSGGSNIQYF.

The J gene is TRBJ2-2, the V gene TRBV7-9; no clear D gene. Per germline, CDR1 SEHNR and CDR2 FQNEAQ (reference sequence). The CDR3 contains 13 residues. V dropped 11 bases and J dropped 7 bases, with 17 bases sitting between them. CDR3 bases: TGTGCCCTCTTCCTAGGGAAGGTCGGGGAGCTGTTTTTT. Translating gives CALFLGKVGELFF.